The sequence of this TCR beta chain was determined in a study of T cell responses to AZD1222 COVID-19 vaccine. Whole-study results and caveats: All repertoire sampling was performed exclusively after the peak T cell response. At baseline, seropositivity was found in only a handful of AZD1222 recipients. Donors in the cohort were predominantly white British and more often female, and clonal diversity was possibly underestimated.

As concerns this clone: Antigen unknown.

Clones were sequenced by immunoSEQ multiplex PCR, and TCRdb holds only the in-frame ones, with some missing. The table has 150,000 or so clones, approximately 90% seen once; the top ten hold approximately 1.2%. This CDR3 is built from 15 residues. Germline-derived CDR1 and CDR2 are LGHDT and YNNKEL (reference sequence). J gave up 7 bases and V 1 base, and 5 bases lay outside the gene matches. The sequence was collected from an adult who received the AZD1222 COVID-19 vaccine. V is TRBV3-1 (or the pseudogene TRBV3-2) and J is TRBJ1-5, with 9 bases aligning to TRBD1. Source: peripheral blood, taken 28 days after the second AZD1222 dose. The DNA for the CDR3 is TGTGCCAGCAGCCAAGCGGAGACAGGGGGGCAGCCCCAGCATTTT. Its translation is CASSQAETGGQPQHF.